The rows below give T cell receptor beta chains drawn from one sample of a study of T cells in Graves' hyperthyroidism and ophthalmopathy. TCRdb reprocessed the multiplex PCR reads with MiXCR, giving one entry per CDR3 protein. This table holds some 500,000 distinct CDR3 sequences, about 16% found once. Specimen: blood. The receptors stem from a woman in her 30s with Graves' ophthalmopathy. CDR3s include the opening cysteine and the closing phenylalanine or tryptophan. The order of the fields is clone size, J gene, V gene, D gene, CDR3 DNA, CDR3 protein. The D gene is left open where the match is weak. Clone size appears in some rows only: once, few, many, or a class for an expanded clone.

clone size: once; J gene: TRBJ1-1; V gene: TRBV11-3; D gene: NA; CDR3 DNA: TGTGCCAGCAGCTCCGGGGGGGCCAACACTGAAGCTTTCTTT; CDR3 protein: CASSSGGANTEAFF
clone size: NA; J gene: TRBJ2-1; V gene: TRBV5-6; D gene: NA; CDR3 DNA: TGTGCCAGCAGCTTGAGGGTGGGGATATACAATGAGCAGTTCTTC; CDR3 protein: CASSLRVGIYNEQFF
clone size: many; J gene: TRBJ1-2; V gene: TRBV3-1; D gene: TRBD1; CDR3 DNA: TGTGCCAGCAGTCTTGACAGGGGGCTTGGCTACACCTTC; CDR3 protein: CASSLDRGLGYTF
clone size: many; J gene: TRBJ2-7; V gene: TRBV5-6; D gene: TRBD1; CDR3 DNA: TGTGCCAGCAGCCTTGAGGACAGGGACGAGCAGTACTTC; CDR3 protein: CASSLEDRDEQYF
clone size: many; J gene: TRBJ1-2; V gene: TRBV7-2; D gene: NA; CDR3 DNA: TGTGCCAGCAGCTTAAGACACCTATCTAACTATGGCTACACCTTC; CDR3 protein: CASSLRHLSNYGYTF
clone size: NA; J gene: TRBJ2-2; V gene: TRBV27; D gene: NA; CDR3 DNA: TGTGCCAGCATTGCGCGGTCGGGGTACACCGGGGAGCTGTTTTTT; CDR3 protein: CASIARSGYTGELFF
clone size: few; J gene: TRBJ2-7; V gene: TRBV2; D gene: NA; CDR3 DNA: TGTGCCAGCCTTGAAGAGGGCGCCATCTCCTACGAGCAGTACTTC; CDR3 protein: CASLEEGAISYEQYF
clone size: NA; J gene: TRBJ2-2; V gene: TRBV3-1; D gene: TRBD1; CDR3 DNA: TGTGCCAGCAGCCTGTTTGTGGGTGTTCGGGACAGCGCTCTCGGCACCGGGGAGCTGTTTTTT; CDR3 protein: CASSLFVGVRDSALGTGELFF
clone size: many; J gene: TRBJ2-5; V gene: TRBV24-1; D gene: NA; CDR3 DNA: TGTGCCACCAGTGATATGCGGGACCACCAAGAGACCCAGTACTTC; CDR3 protein: CATSDMRDHQETQYF
clone size: few; J gene: TRBJ2-1; V gene: TRBV5-6; D gene: NA; CDR3 DNA: TGTGCCAGCAGCTTGTTCGAGGGGTACAATGAGCAGTTCTTC; CDR3 protein: CASSLFEGYNEQFF
clone size: few; J gene: TRBJ2-7; V gene: TRBV5-6; D gene: NA; CDR3 DNA: TGTGCCAGCAGCTTACTAGGGAAAGCCTACGAGCAGTACTTC; CDR3 protein: CASSLLGKAYEQYF
clone size: many; J gene: TRBJ2-4; V gene: TRBV20-1; D gene: NA; CDR3 DNA: TGCAGTGCTAGACAGTTGGGGCGGATAGCCAAAAACATTCAGTACTTC; CDR3 protein: CSARQLGRIAKNIQYF
clone size: many; J gene: TRBJ2-3; V gene: TRBV2; D gene: TRBD2; CDR3 DNA: TGTGCCAGCAGTGACTTGGGACTACTCCTCACAGATACGCAGTATTTT; CDR3 protein: CASSDLGLLLTDTQYF
clone size: NA; J gene: TRBJ2-5; V gene: TRBV5-1; D gene: NA; CDR3 DNA: TGCGCCAGCTCGGACGGCCTAGGGGAGACCCAGTACTTC; CDR3 protein: CASSDGLGETQYF
clone size: many; J gene: TRBJ2-3; V gene: TRBV7-3; D gene: TRBD2; CDR3 DNA: TGTGCCAGCAGCCCCAGCGGGGCTAGCACAGATACGCAGTATTTT; CDR3 protein: CASSPSGASTDTQYF
clone size: NA; J gene: TRBJ1-6; V gene: TRBV11-2; D gene: NA; CDR3 DNA: TGTGCCAGCAGCTTAGAGCCGGGGTCTAATTCACCCCTCCACTTT; CDR3 protein: CASSLEPGSNSPLHF
clone size: many; J gene: TRBJ1-1; V gene: TRBV7-2; D gene: NA; CDR3 DNA: TGTGCCAGCAGCTTAACAGAAATGAACACTGAAGCTTTCTTT; CDR3 protein: CASSLTEMNTEAFF
clone size: NA; J gene: TRBJ1-6; V gene: TRBV24-1; D gene: NA; CDR3 DNA: TGTGCCACCAGCGGGACGGATAATTCACCCCTCCACTTT; CDR3 protein: CATSGTDNSPLHF
clone size: many; J gene: TRBJ1-5; V gene: TRBV13; D gene: NA; CDR3 DNA: TGTGCCAGCAGCTTAGGTCCAGCGGGGGATCAGCCCCAGCATTTT; CDR3 protein: CASSLGPAGDQPQHF
clone size: many; J gene: TRBJ1-5; V gene: TRBV2; D gene: NA; CDR3 DNA: TGTGCCAGCAGTGACGAGGTTCAGCCCCAGCATTTT; CDR3 protein: CASSDEVQPQHF
clone size: many; J gene: TRBJ2-3; V gene: TRBV6-1; D gene: TRBD2; CDR3 DNA: TGTGCCAGCAACATACTAGCGGGAGGATCGGATACGCAGTATTTT; CDR3 protein: CASNILAGGSDTQYF
clone size: NA; J gene: TRBJ2-7; V gene: TRBV7-9; D gene: TRBD1; CDR3 DNA: TGTGCCAGCAGCTGGGACAGGGGGCAAGCCTACGAGCAGTACTTC; CDR3 protein: CASSWDRGQAYEQYF
clone size: many; J gene: TRBJ2-5; V gene: TRBV7-8; D gene: NA; CDR3 DNA: TGTGCCAGCAGCCGTGACAGCAGGGGATCAGAGACCCAGTACTTC; CDR3 protein: CASSRDSRGSETQYF